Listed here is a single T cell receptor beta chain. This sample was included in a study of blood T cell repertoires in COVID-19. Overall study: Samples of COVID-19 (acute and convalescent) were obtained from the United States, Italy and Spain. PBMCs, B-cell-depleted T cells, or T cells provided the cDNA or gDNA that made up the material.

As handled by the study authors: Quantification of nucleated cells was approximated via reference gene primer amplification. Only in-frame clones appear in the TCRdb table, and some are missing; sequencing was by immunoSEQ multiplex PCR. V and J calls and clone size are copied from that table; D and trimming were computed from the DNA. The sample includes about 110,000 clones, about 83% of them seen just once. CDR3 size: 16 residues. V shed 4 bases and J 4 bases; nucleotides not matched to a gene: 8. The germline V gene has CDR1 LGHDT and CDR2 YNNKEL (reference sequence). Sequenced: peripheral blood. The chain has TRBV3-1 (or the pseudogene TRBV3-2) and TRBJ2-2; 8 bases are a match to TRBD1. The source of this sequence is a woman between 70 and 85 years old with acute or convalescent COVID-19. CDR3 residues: CASSPRTGRGTGELFF. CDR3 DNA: TGTGCCAGCAGCCCCCGGACAGGGCGCGGCACCGGGGAGCTGTTTTTT.